This T cell receptor (beta chain) was identified in a study of T cells after posttransplantation cyclophosphamide. Cyclophosphamide on days +3 and +4 followed busulfan-fludarabine conditioning and a marrow graft. Some clones are missing from TCRdb's copy, which holds only in-frame ones; the method was immunoSEQ multiplex PCR. The data show about 910 clones, around 59% seen once. The CDR3 is made up of 14 amino acids. V dropped 1 base and J dropped 2 bases, with 9 bases sitting between them. Germline V gene sequence: CDR1 SGHTA, CDR2 FQGNSA. This clone was detected only a few times. Source: CD8+ T cells sorted from blood, taken after allogeneic stem cell transplant with posttransplant cyclophosphamide. This chain joins TRBV7-2 and TRBJ2-7; D gene ambiguous. The receptor's source is a male patient in his fifties or sixties who received an allogeneic stem cell transplant from an unrelated donor, was CMV-positive, and had acute GVHD only. The T cells may come from the graft donor. CDR3 sequence: CASSLDGRTYEQYF. As DNA, the CDR3 is TGTGCCAGCAGCTTAGATGGGCGAACCTACGAGCAGTACTTC.